This is a list of T cell receptor beta chains from one sample in a study of immune evolution from preneoplasia to lung adenocarcinoma. Sequencing was performed with immunoSEQ multiplex PCR; in TCRdb, only in-frame clones are kept and a portion is missing. The data hold around 4,100 clones, with roughly three quarters observed a single time. The sample taken for sequencing was FFPE minimally invasive lung adenocarcinoma tissue. Receptor source: a person aged 50-75 years with lung adenocarcinoma. Both conserved end residues are part of each CDR3. Each record gives: J gene, D gene, V gene, clone size, CDR3 protein, CDR3 DNA. D genes are given only for firm matches. Clone sizes are given selectively: once, few, many, or a class where the clone is expanded.

j_call: TRBJ1-2
d_call: NA
v_call: TRBV15
clone_size: NA
cdr3_aa: CATSRDTHAGNYGYTF
cdr3_nt: TGTGCCACCAGCAGAGATACCCATGCAGGGAACTATGGCTACACCTTC

j_call: TRBJ2-1
d_call: TRBD1
v_call: TRBV2
clone_size: NA
cdr3_aa: CASSVQGGGEQFF
cdr3_nt: TGTGCCAGCAGCGTACAGGGGGGAGGTGAGCAGTTCTTC

j_call: TRBJ2-3
d_call: NA
v_call: TRBV30
clone_size: NA
cdr3_aa: CALEEGADTQYF
cdr3_nt: TGTGCCCTTGAAGAGGGGGCAGATACGCAGTATTTT

j_call: TRBJ2-2
d_call: NA
v_call: TRBV6-6
clone_size: NA
cdr3_aa: CASSYDSGGGELFF
cdr3_nt: TGTGCCAGCAGTTACGATTCGGGTGGCGGGGAGCTGTTTTTT

j_call: TRBJ2-1
d_call: TRBD2
v_call: TRBV5-1
clone_size: NA
cdr3_aa: CASSLVPGGGNEQFF
cdr3_nt: TGCGCCAGCAGCTTGGTTCCGGGAGGAGGCAATGAGCAGTTCTTC

j_call: TRBJ2-2
d_call: NA
v_call: TRBV2
clone_size: NA
cdr3_aa: CASMNGRNTGELFF
cdr3_nt: TGTGCCAGCATGAACGGGAGGAACACCGGGGAGCTGTTTTTT

j_call: TRBJ1-4
d_call: NA
v_call: TRBV2
clone_size: NA
cdr3_aa: CARGTGRNEKLFF
cdr3_nt: TGTGCCAGAGGTACGGGACGGAATGAAAAACTGTTTTTT

j_call: TRBJ1-2
d_call: TRBD1
v_call: TRBV29-1
clone_size: NA
cdr3_aa: CSVTIGTGESYTF
cdr3_nt: TGCAGCGTTACAATCGGGACAGGGGAGAGCTACACCTTC

j_call: TRBJ1-6
d_call: NA
v_call: TRBV2
clone_size: NA
cdr3_aa: CASSEVANSPLHF
cdr3_nt: TGTGCCAGCAGTGAAGTGGCTAATTCACCCCTCCACTTT

j_call: TRBJ2-3
d_call: TRBD2
v_call: TRBV6-1
clone_size: once
cdr3_aa: CASSEKIAGLTDTQYF
cdr3_nt: TGTGCCAGCAGTGAAAAAATAGCGGGGCTCACAGATACGCAGTATTTT

j_call: TRBJ2-7
d_call: NA
v_call: TRBV7-9
clone_size: NA
cdr3_aa: CASSLENRDLSYF
cdr3_nt: TGTGCCAGCAGCTTAGAGAACCGGGACTTAAGTTACTTC

j_call: TRBJ2-5
d_call: NA
v_call: TRBV2
clone_size: NA
cdr3_aa: CASEGGGTQYF
cdr3_nt: TGTGCCAGCGAGGGCGGAGGGACCCAGTACTTC

j_call: TRBJ2-2
d_call: NA
v_call: TRBV30
clone_size: NA
cdr3_aa: CAWIRQNTGELFF
cdr3_nt: TGTGCCTGGATCCGTCAGAACACCGGGGAGCTGTTTTTT

j_call: TRBJ2-2
d_call: NA
v_call: TRBV7-9
clone_size: few
cdr3_aa: CASSLLNTGELFF
cdr3_nt: TGTGCCAGCAGCCTCCTGAACACCGGGGAGCTGTTTTTT

j_call: TRBJ2-2
d_call: NA
v_call: TRBV5-4
clone_size: NA
cdr3_aa: CASSLNTGELFF
cdr3_nt: TGTGCCAGCAGTCTGAACACCGGGGAGCTGTTTTTT

j_call: TRBJ1-1
d_call: NA
v_call: TRBV19
clone_size: NA
cdr3_aa: CASSMGGLGTEAFF
cdr3_nt: TGTGCCAGTAGTATGGGGGGGCTAGGTACTGAAGCTTTCTTT

j_call: TRBJ2-7
d_call: TRBD2
v_call: TRBV7-8
clone_size: NA
cdr3_aa: CASSLGLAGFNEQYF
cdr3_nt: TGTGCCAGCAGCTTGGGGCTAGCGGGGTTCAACGAGCAGTACTTC

j_call: TRBJ2-7
d_call: NA
v_call: TRBV6-6
clone_size: few
cdr3_aa: CASSYSSRGDLRGQYF
cdr3_nt: TGTGCCAGCAGTTACTCGAGTAGGGGGGACCTACGAGGTCAGTACTTC

j_call: TRBJ2-7
d_call: NA
v_call: TRBV6-5
clone_size: NA
cdr3_aa: CASRGDNEQYF
cdr3_nt: TGTGCCAGCAGAGGAGACAACGAGCAGTACTTC

j_call: TRBJ1-3
d_call: NA
v_call: TRBV7-3
clone_size: few
cdr3_aa: CASSSGQGNTIYF
cdr3_nt: TGTGCCAGCAGCTCCGGACAGGGAAACACCATATATTTT

j_call: TRBJ2-1
d_call: NA
v_call: TRBV9
clone_size: NA
cdr3_aa: CASSVGTPVGYNEQFF
cdr3_nt: TGTGCCAGCAGCGTAGGAACACCAGTGGGCTACAATGAGCAGTTCTTC

j_call: TRBJ2-3
d_call: NA
v_call: TRBV6-4
clone_size: NA
cdr3_aa: CASSPGRRETDTQYF
cdr3_nt: TGTGCCAGCAGCCCGGGACGGAGGGAAACAGATACGCAGTATTTT

j_call: TRBJ2-6
d_call: NA
v_call: TRBV14
clone_size: NA
cdr3_aa: CASSHEESGANVLTF
cdr3_nt: TGTGCCAGCAGCCACGAAGAATCTGGGGCCAACGTCCTGACTTTC

j_call: TRBJ2-5
d_call: TRBD1
v_call: TRBV27
clone_size: NA
cdr3_aa: CASSTYRGRGETQYF
cdr3_nt: TGTGCCAGCAGTACTTACAGGGGGCGCGGGGAGACCCAGTACTTC

j_call: TRBJ2-5
d_call: NA
v_call: TRBV28
clone_size: NA
cdr3_aa: CASSLPAQGGGQETQYF
cdr3_nt: TGTGCCAGCAGTTTACCCGCCCAGGGAGGGGGCCAAGAGACCCAGTACTTC

j_call: TRBJ1-2
d_call: TRBD1
v_call: TRBV29-1
clone_size: NA
cdr3_aa: CSVEDLTGGGYTF
cdr3_nt: TGCAGCGTTGAAGATCTAACAGGGGGCGGCTACACCTTC

j_call: TRBJ1-1
d_call: NA
v_call: TRBV18
clone_size: few
cdr3_aa: CASSPADRPSNAFF
cdr3_nt: TGTGCCAGCTCACCAGCCGACAGACCCTCGAATGCTTTCTTT

j_call: TRBJ2-7
d_call: NA
v_call: TRBV7-2
clone_size: NA
cdr3_aa: CASSLAAGQTEQYF
cdr3_nt: TGTGCCAGCAGCTTAGCCGCGGGCCAGACCGAGCAGTACTTC

j_call: TRBJ1-2
d_call: TRBD1
v_call: TRBV28
clone_size: NA
cdr3_aa: CASRSAGTGYGYTF
cdr3_nt: TGTGCCAGCAGAAGCGCCGGGACAGGCTATGGCTACACCTTC

j_call: TRBJ2-7
d_call: NA
v_call: TRBV30
clone_size: few
cdr3_aa: CAWSVPGGISYEQYF
cdr3_nt: TGTGCCTGGAGTGTACCCGGCGGGATTTCCTACGAGCAGTACTTC

j_call: TRBJ1-2
d_call: NA
v_call: TRBV1
clone_size: NA
cdr3_aa: CTSSQARQGGNYGYTF
cdr3_nt: TGCACCAGCAGCCAAGCCCGACAGGGGGGGAACTATGGCTACACCTTC

j_call: TRBJ2-1
d_call: TRBD1
v_call: TRBV30
clone_size: NA
cdr3_aa: CAWKRQGKNREQFF
cdr3_nt: TGTGCCTGGAAGCGACAGGGAAAAAATCGTGAGCAGTTCTTC

j_call: TRBJ1-1
d_call: NA
v_call: TRBV10-2
clone_size: NA
cdr3_aa: CASSVIRGNTEAFF
cdr3_nt: TGCGCCAGCAGTGTGATCAGGGGGAACACTGAAGCTTTCTTT

j_call: TRBJ1-6
d_call: TRBD1
v_call: TRBV14
clone_size: NA
cdr3_aa: CASSQRDRGKSPLHF
cdr3_nt: TGTGCCAGCAGCCAAAGGGACAGGGGAAAATCACCCCTCCACTTT

j_call: TRBJ2-5
d_call: NA
v_call: TRBV6-5
clone_size: NA
cdr3_aa: CASSYKGKEETQYF
cdr3_nt: TGTGCCAGCAGTTACAAGGGGAAGGAAGAGACCCAGTACTTC

j_call: TRBJ2-1
d_call: NA
v_call: TRBV29-1
clone_size: NA
cdr3_aa: CSVITGTSPNEQFF
cdr3_nt: TGCAGCGTTATAACAGGTACCTCACCCAATGAGCAGTTCTTC

j_call: TRBJ1-1
d_call: NA
v_call: TRBV6-5
clone_size: NA
cdr3_aa: CASSYLSGRGNTEAFF
cdr3_nt: TGTGCCAGCAGTTACCTCTCAGGGAGGGGGAACACTGAAGCTTTCTTT

j_call: TRBJ2-3
d_call: TRBD2
v_call: TRBV7-3
clone_size: NA
cdr3_aa: CASSASGRSTDTQYF
cdr3_nt: TGTGCCAGCAGCGCTAGCGGGAGAAGCACAGATACGCAGTATTTT

j_call: TRBJ1-2
d_call: NA
v_call: TRBV4-3
clone_size: NA
cdr3_aa: CASSQDRTRGGYTF
cdr3_nt: TGCGCCAGCAGCCAAGATAGGACACGGGGAGGCTACACCTTC

j_call: TRBJ1-5
d_call: TRBD1
v_call: TRBV19
clone_size: NA
cdr3_aa: CASSIPGQGWNQPQHF
cdr3_nt: TGTGCCAGTAGTATTCCGGGACAGGGGTGGAATCAGCCCCAGCATTTT

j_call: TRBJ2-7
d_call: NA
v_call: TRBV7-9
clone_size: NA
cdr3_aa: CASSLGSTVGDEQYF
cdr3_nt: TGTGCCAGCAGCTTAGGGTCTACTGTGGGTGACGAGCAGTACTTC

j_call: TRBJ1-1
d_call: NA
v_call: TRBV5-1
clone_size: few
cdr3_aa: CASSATLNTEAFF
cdr3_nt: TGCGCCAGCAGCGCCACCCTGAACACTGAAGCTTTCTTT

j_call: TRBJ1-1
d_call: NA
v_call: TRBV29-1
clone_size: NA
cdr3_aa: CSVGKDTNTEAFF
cdr3_nt: TGCAGCGTGGGGAAAGACACGAACACTGAAGCTTTCTTT

j_call: TRBJ2-3
d_call: NA
v_call: TRBV4-3
clone_size: few
cdr3_aa: CASSQNRDSGTDTQYF
cdr3_nt: TGCGCCAGCAGCCAGAACCGGGACTCCGGCACAGATACGCAGTATTTT

j_call: TRBJ1-2
d_call: NA
v_call: TRBV14
clone_size: once
cdr3_aa: CASSQYRLYGYTF
cdr3_nt: TGTGCCAGCAGCCAGTACCGGTTGTATGGCTACACCTTC

j_call: TRBJ2-2
d_call: NA
v_call: TRBV9
clone_size: NA
cdr3_aa: CASRPEPNTGELFF
cdr3_nt: TGTGCCAGCAGGCCCGAGCCTAACACCGGGGAGCTGTTTTTT

j_call: TRBJ1-4
d_call: NA
v_call: TRBV6-1
clone_size: few
cdr3_aa: CASKGPRREKLFF
cdr3_nt: TGTGCCAGCAAAGGACCCCGGCGCGAAAAACTGTTTTTT

j_call: TRBJ2-1
d_call: TRBD2
v_call: TRBV7-2
clone_size: once
cdr3_aa: CASSRGLAEVEQFF
cdr3_nt: TGTGCCAGCAGCCGCGGACTAGCTGAGGTTGAGCAGTTCTTC

j_call: TRBJ1-1
d_call: TRBD1
v_call: TRBV19
clone_size: NA
cdr3_aa: CASSKQGASTEAFF
cdr3_nt: TGTGCCAGTAGTAAACAGGGGGCGAGCACTGAAGCTTTCTTT

j_call: TRBJ2-5
d_call: NA
v_call: TRBV7-9
clone_size: once
cdr3_aa: CASSIQETQYF
cdr3_nt: TGTGCCAGCAGCATACAAGAGACCCAGTACTTC